The 7 T cell receptor beta chains listed next were all sequenced from one sample in a study of cytomegalovirus exposure and HLA in healthy donors. Both 60 Vbeta primers and 13 Jbeta primers went into the PCR. TCRdb's copy holds only in-frame clones and misses some; the assay was immunoSEQ multiplex PCR. The table records about 98,000 clones, about four fifths of them present only once. What was sequenced was PBMCs. These receptors were collected from a female donor in good health and CMV-seropositive.

This chain uses TRBV27 with TRBJ1-1; TRBD1 aligns across 9 bases. The germline gives CDR1 MNHEY, CDR2 SMNVEV (reference sequence). CDR3 size: 16 residues. V dropped 3 bases and J dropped 1; count of bases not matched to a gene: 6. The CDR3 loop reads CASSFWTQGANTEAFF. CDR3 bases: TGTGCCAGCAGTTTTTGGACACAGGGGGCGAACACTGAAGCTTTCTTT.

The chain uses TRBV30 and TRBJ2-7; 7 bases agree with TRBD1. This CDR3 is 15 amino acids long. The V and J ends lost 4 bases and 5 bases, in that order; junction bases with no gene match: 14. Germline V gene data show CDR1 as GTSNPN and CDR2 as SVGIG (reference sequence). CDR3 nucleotide sequence: TGTGCCTGGAACCACCCCTCGACAGGGCTCCACGAGCAGTACTTC. It translates to CAWNHPSTGLHEQYF.

The CDR3 region is CASSIPGLGSYNEQFF. In DNA, the CDR3 is TGTGCCAGCAGCATCCCAGGGCTGGGATCATACAATGAGCAGTTCTTC. The rearrangement uses TRBV7-2 and TRBJ2-1; maybe TRBD1 (5 bases). From germline, CDR1 is SGHTA and CDR2 FQGNSA. V was clipped by 5 bases and J by 4 bases, with 18 bases between them. The CDR3 contains 16 residues. Complete variable domain (other parts from reference TRBV7-2 and TRBJ2-1): GAGVSQSPSNKVTEKGKDVELRCDPISGHTALYWYRQSLGQGLEFLIYFQGNSAPDKSGLPSDRFSAERTGGSVSTLTIQRTQQEDSAVYLCASSIPGLGSYNEQFFGPGTRLTVL.

The J gene is TRBJ1-2, the V gene TRBV14; TRBD1 matches at 9 bases. Trimming at V came to 4 bases and at J to 5 bases, leaving 14 bases not matched to a gene. The CDR3 length is 17 residues. Germline V CDR1 and CDR2: SGHDN, FVKESK. The CDR3 is CASSLRTGVGSLYGYTF. In DNA form, the CDR3 reads TGTGCCAGCAGCCTTCGGACAGGGGTAGGATCACTATATGGCTACACCTTC.

This rearrangement joins TRBV19 to TRBJ2-7; D is unresolved. The CDR3 is 12 residues long. Trimming left V 5 bases short and J 0 bases short, with 5 bases between. Per the germline V gene, CDR1 is LNHDA and CDR2 is SQIVND (reference sequence). CDR3 sequence reads: CASSSYSYEQYF. The CDR3 region has the DNA TGTGCCAGTAGTTCCTACTCCTACGAGCAGTACTTC.

The chain uses TRBV5-1 and TRBJ1-1; 12 positions match TRBD1. V gave up 4 bases and J gave up 7 bases; unmatched junction bases: 5. The CDR3 sequence is 14 residues long. Germline assignment: CDR1 SGHRS and CDR2 YFSETQ. The CDR3 loop reads CASSTGQGAIEAFF. CDR3 nucleotide sequence: TGCGCCAGCAGCACGGGACAGGGGGCTATTGAAGCTTTCTTT.

J is TRBJ1-1 and V is TRBV11-2; no firm D call. The V gene lost 1 base and the J gene lost 1 base, with 16 bases spanning the gap. Germline assignment: CDR1 SGHAT and CDR2 FQNNGV. The CDR3 spans 17 residues. DNA for the CDR3: TGTGCCAGCAGCTTAGGGCACTCAAGACTGAGGAACACTGAAGCTTTCTTT. The encoded protein is CASSLGHSRLRNTEAFF.